Listed below are T cell receptor beta chains from one sample, sequenced in a study of T cell changes during pregnancy in multiple sclerosis. The table came from immunoSEQ multiplex PCR; TCRdb's copy has only in-frame clones and leaves some out. The sample records 60,000 to 65,000 clones, about 90% being singletons. The source was peripheral blood, collected in the second trimester of pregnancy. The receptor source for this set is a female donor in good health, enrolled as a control in a pregnancy study. Each CDR3 is given with its conserved first and last residue. The D gene is left open where the match is weak. Size values are once, few and many counts, or a class for expanded clones, and some rows have none.

>.|TRBV27|TRBJ1-2|.
CASSFNSNYGYTF
TGTGCCAGCAGTTTCAACAGTAACTATGGCTACACCTTC
>.|TRBV19|TRBJ2-3|.
CASSIVPADTQYF
TGTGCCAGTAGTATAGTCCCGGCAGATACGCAGTATTTT
>TRBD2|TRBV4-1|TRBJ2-3|.
CASSQDPGSGADTQYF
TGCGCCAGCAGCCAAGATCCTGGTAGCGGGGCAGATACGCAGTATTTT
>TRBD2|TRBV27|TRBJ2-2|.
CASSSMASGNTGELFF
TGTGCCAGCAGTTCCATGGCTAGCGGAAACACCGGGGAGCTGTTTTTT
>.|TRBV12-1|TRBJ1-5|.
CASSFREASNQPQHF
TGTGCCAGCAGCTTTAGGGAGGCGAGCAATCAGCCCCAGCATTTT
>.|TRBV7-9|TRBJ1-2|.
CASSLQVGGGYGYTF
TGTGCCAGCAGCTTGCAGGTTGGGGGGGGCTATGGCTACACCTTC
>.|TRBV5-1|TRBJ1-4|.
CASVPNGEVGEKLFF
TGCGCCAGCGTTCCCAACGGGGAGGTGGGGGAAAAACTGTTTTTT
>.|TRBV20-1|TRBJ1-2|.
CSARGGDGYTF
TGCAGTGCTAGGGGGGGGGATGGCTACACCTTC
>.|TRBV7-9|TRBJ2-5|.
CASSSSGEETQYF
TGTGCCAGCAGCTCCTCCGGAGAAGAGACCCAGTACTTC
>.|TRBV7-8|TRBJ2-1|.
CASSLSASWISSYNEQFF
TGTGCCAGCAGCTTAAGCGCCTCCTGGATTAGCTCCTACAATGAGCAGTTCTTC
>TRBD2|TRBV7-9|TRBJ2-7|.
CASSFSGSHEQYF
TGTGCCAGCAGCTTTAGCGGGAGTCACGAGCAGTACTTC
>TRBD1|TRBV2|TRBJ1-3|.
CASSPGGAGSGNTIYF
TGTGCCAGCAGTCCAGGGGGCGCAGGGTCTGGAAACACCATATATTTT
>.|TRBV6-1|TRBJ1-5|few
CASSSQGFSNQPQHF
TGTGCCAGCAGTTCACAGGGTTTTAGCAATCAGCCCCAGCATTTT
>TRBD1|TRBV6-5|TRBJ1-1|.
CASRLMTGANTEAFF
TGTGCCAGCAGATTAATGACAGGGGCAAACACTGAAGCTTTCTTT
>TRBD1|TRBV11-2|TRBJ1-5|.
CASSTRQGGLEPQHF
TGTGCCAGCAGCACCCGACAGGGGGGTTTGGAGCCCCAGCATTTT
>TRBD2|TRBV9|TRBJ2-1|.
CASSVDVAGGGNEQFF
TGTGCCAGCAGCGTTGATGTAGCGGGAGGGGGTAATGAGCAGTTCTTC
>TRBD1|TRBV6-6|TRBJ1-1|.
CASSRQGLNTEAFF
TGTGCCAGCAGTAGACAGGGACTGAACACTGAAGCTTTCTTT
>TRBD1|TRBV2|TRBJ2-3|.
CASSATGNTDTQYF
TGTGCCAGCAGTGCGACAGGGAACACAGATACGCAGTATTTT
>TRBD2|TRBV7-9|TRBJ2-3|.
CASSPASGLAGENTDTQYF
TGTGCCAGCAGCCCGGCCTCGGGACTAGCGGGGGAGAACACAGATACGCAGTATTTT
>TRBD1|TRBV19|TRBJ2-3|.
CASSTLRTGFTDTQYF
TGTGCCAGTAGTACCCTTCGGACAGGATTCACAGATACGCAGTATTTT
>.|TRBV7-2|TRBJ1-6|.
CASSTWIGGVNSPLHF
TGTGCCAGCAGCACATGGATTGGGGGCGTAAATTCACCCCTCCACTTT
>.|TRBV19|TRBJ2-4|.
CASSINPENIQYF
TGTGCCAGTAGTATCAACCCGGAAAACATTCAGTACTTC
>TRBD1|TRBV7-9|TRBJ1-6|once
CASSSTTGGLSPLHF
TGTGCCAGCAGCTCCACCACAGGGGGCCTTTCACCCCTCCACTTT
>.|TRBV5-1|TRBJ2-7|.
CASSSLGYEQYF
TGCGCCAGCAGCTCTCTAGGCTACGAGCAGTACTTC
>TRBD1|TRBV30|TRBJ1-2|.
CAWSFTGDNGYTF
TGTGCCTGGAGTTTTACAGGGGATAATGGCTACACCTTC
>.|TRBV30|TRBJ1-4|.
CAWTKDITNEKLFF
TGTGCCTGGACCAAGGACATAACTAATGAAAAACTGTTTTTT
>.|TRBV9|TRBJ2-7|.
CASSVEGARSYEQYF
TGTGCCAGCAGCGTGGAGGGGGCGAGGTCCTACGAGCAGTACTTC
>TRBD1|TRBV28|TRBJ1-1|few
CASSPNLGQGGAEAFF
TGTGCCAGCAGTCCCAATTTGGGACAGGGGGGCGCTGAAGCTTTCTTT
>.|TRBV7-2|TRBJ1-4|.
CASSLEGGHATNEKLFF
TGTGCCAGCAGCTTAGAAGGGGGTCATGCAACTAATGAAAAACTGTTTTTT
>TRBD2|TRBV5-4|TRBJ2-2|.
CASSQGTSGPRRELFF
TGTGCCAGCAGCCAGGGGACTAGCGGGCCACGGAGGGAGCTGTTTTTT
>.|TRBV5-6|TRBJ1-2|.
CASSLAAARLF
TGTGCCAGCAGCTTGGCGGCGGCCCGACTCTTC
>.|TRBV7-9|TRBJ2-1|.
CASSPQGGGAYNEQFF
TGTGCCAGCAGCCCGCAGGGGGGCGGCGCCTACAATGAGCAGTTCTTC
>.|TRBV29-1|TRBJ1-3|.
CSVSGRGGNTIYF
TGCAGCGTTTCGGGTAGAGGCGGAAACACCATATATTTT
>.|TRBV7-2|TRBJ2-2|once
CASSFGGTKNTGELFF
TGTGCCAGCAGCTTTGGCGGGACCAAAAACACCGGGGAGCTGTTTTTT
>.|TRBV20-1|TRBJ2-5|.
CSATRETQYF
TGCAGTGCCACTAGAGAGACCCAGTACTTC
>.|TRBV9|TRBJ1-1|.
CASSDRRDTEAFF
TGTGCCAGCAGCGACCGACGGGACACTGAAGCTTTCTTT